This is a list of T cell receptor beta chains from one sample in a study of blood T cell repertoires in COVID-19. The table came from immunoSEQ multiplex PCR; TCRdb's copy has only in-frame clones and leaves some out. This sample yields more than 65,000 clones, of which approximately 79% are seen a single time; around 10% belongs to the top ten. The specimen was peripheral blood. The source of these receptors is a woman aged 45-65 years with acute or convalescent COVID-19. The CDR3 runs from the conserved cysteine through the conserved F or W. D genes are given only for firm matches. Size tells how often a clone was seen (once, few, many) or the class of an expanded clone, and some rows leave it out.

TRBV30	.	TRBJ2-3	TRBD2	15	CAWTGSGVSTDTQYF	TGTGCCTGGACCGGTAGCGGGGTGAGCACAGATACGCAGTATTTT
TRBV9	once	TRBJ2-1	.	13	CASSTSGWDEQFF	TGTGCCAGCAGCACATCAGGGTGGGATGAGCAGTTCTTC
TRBV29-1	.	TRBJ1-1	TRBD1	10	CSVVQGVAFF	TGCAGCGTTGTACAGGGGGTGGCTTTCTTT
TRBV3-1/TRBV3-2	few	TRBJ1-1	TRBD1	14	CASSPTGGRGEAFF	TGTGCCAGCAGCCCTACAGGGGGCCGGGGTGAAGCTTTCTTT
TRBV15	once	TRBJ1-5	.	15	CATSRGAGAHQPQHF	TGTGCCACCAGCAGGGGGGCGGGGGCTCATCAGCCCCAGCATTTT
TRBV14	few	TRBJ2-1	TRBD2	16	CASSPPGLARQNEQFF	TGTGCCAGCAGCCCTCCGGGACTAGCGAGACAAAATGAGCAGTTCTTC
TRBV7-2	.	TRBJ2-7	TRBD2	19	CASSLRGGRESFLLYEQYF	TGTGCCAGCAGCTTACGGGGAGGGCGGGAGTCTTTCCTACTGTACGAGCAGTACTTC
TRBV7-8	.	TRBJ1-2	TRBD1	13	CASSWTTGYGYTF	TGTGCCAGCAGCTGGACGACAGGGTACGGCTACACCTTC
TRBV27	.	TRBJ1-5	.	13	CASSQFSNQPQHF	TGTGCCAGCAGTCAATTTAGCAATCAGCCCCAGCATTTT
TRBV28	few	TRBJ2-1	TRBD2	16	CASSLISSGRWNEQFF	TGTGCCAGCAGTTTAATCTCTAGCGGGAGATGGAATGAGCAGTTCTTC
TRBV5-5	.	TRBJ2-7	TRBD1	15	CASSEGTGGYYEQYF	TGTGCCAGCAGCGAGGGGACAGGGGGTTACTACGAGCAGTACTTC
TRBV28	.	TRBJ2-7	.	15	CASSPRTETPYEQYF	TGTGCCAGCAGCCCCCGGACTGAAACTCCCTACGAGCAGTACTTC
TRBV4-1	.	TRBJ1-2	.	13	CASSQTKTGLIGF	TGCGCCAGCAGCCAAACCAAGACAGGCTTAATTGGCTTC
TRBV12-3/TRBV12-4	few	TRBJ2-1	TRBD1	12	CASSTGGNEQFF	TGTGCCAGCTCAACAGGGGGCAATGAGCAGTTCTTC
TRBV28	few	TRBJ1-2	TRBD1	14	CASSSTGGSSGYTF	TGTGCCAGCAGTTCGACAGGGGGAAGCAGTGGCTACACCTTC
TRBV13	.	TRBJ2-7	TRBD2	20	CASSLRPPLWLAGATYEQYF	TGTGCCAGCAGCTTACGACCCCCCCTTTGGTTAGCGGGAGCCACCTACGAGCAGTACTTC
TRBV2	few	TRBJ1-2	.	14	CARGGRTGNGGYTF	TGTGCCAGGGGAGGGAGAACAGGGAACGGGGGCTACACCTTC
TRBV19	.	TRBJ1-6	.	16	CASSIIVSSYNSPLHF	TGTGCCAGTAGTATAATCGTTAGCTCCTATAATTCACCCCTCCACTTT
TRBV5-1	few	TRBJ1-2	.	14	CASSLLWADRGYTF	TGCGCCAGCAGCTTGTTATGGGCAGACCGGGGCTACACCTTC
TRBV27	.	TRBJ2-1	TRBD1	17	CASSLGPMQGAYNEQFF	TGTGCCAGCAGTTTAGGTCCCATGCAGGGGGCTTACAATGAGCAGTTCTTC
TRBV28	.	TRBJ1-2	TRBD1	16	CASSLSGGQGIKGYTF	TGTGCCAGCAGTTTATCCGGGGGACAGGGTATTAAGGGCTACACCTTC
TRBV6-5	few	TRBJ2-1	.	15	CASSYSQGNYNEQFF	TGTGCCAGCAGTTACTCTCAGGGAAACTACAATGAGCAGTTCTTC